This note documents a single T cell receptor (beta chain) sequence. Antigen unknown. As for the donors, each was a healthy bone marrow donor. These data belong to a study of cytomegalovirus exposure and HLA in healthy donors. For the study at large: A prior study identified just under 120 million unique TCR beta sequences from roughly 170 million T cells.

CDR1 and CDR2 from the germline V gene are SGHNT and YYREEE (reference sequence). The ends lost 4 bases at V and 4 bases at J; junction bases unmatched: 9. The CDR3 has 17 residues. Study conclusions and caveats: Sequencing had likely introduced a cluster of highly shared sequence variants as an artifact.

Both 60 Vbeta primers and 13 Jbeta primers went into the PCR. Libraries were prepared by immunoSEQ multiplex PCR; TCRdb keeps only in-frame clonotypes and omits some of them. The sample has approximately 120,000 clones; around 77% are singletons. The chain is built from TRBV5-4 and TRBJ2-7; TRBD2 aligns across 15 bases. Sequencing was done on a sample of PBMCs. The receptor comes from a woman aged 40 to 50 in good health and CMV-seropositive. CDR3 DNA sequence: TGTGCCAGCAGCCTGGGACTAGCGGGAGGAAAAACGTACGAGCAGTACTTC. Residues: CASSLGLAGGKTYEQYF.